The next 29 T cell receptor beta chains were all read from a single sample in a study of cytomegalovirus exposure and HLA in healthy donors. It was with 60 Vbeta and 13 Jbeta primers that the PCR ran. TCRdb keeps only in-frame clones here, not all; method: immunoSEQ multiplex PCR. This table holds 250,000 to 300,000 clones, around four fifths found once. The sequenced material came from PBMCs. These receptors came from a woman aged 40 to 50 in good health and CMV-seropositive.

This clone was detected only once. This chain links TRBV2 with TRBJ2-4; D may be TRBD1 (5 bases). Trimming shortened V by 4 bases and J by 4 bases, and 8 bases separated the two germline ends. CDR3 length equals 13 residues. Looked up from germline, CDR1 is SNHLY and CDR2 is FYNNEI. The CDR3 here is CASSGQGKNIQYF. CDR3 in DNA: TGTGCCAGCAGTGGGCAGGGAAAAAACATTCAGTACTTC.

This chain connects TRBV5-6 to TRBJ2-2; D not certain. Looked up from germline, CDR1 is SGHDT and CDR2 is YYEEEE. The CDR3 extends over 14 amino acids. Trimming pared 4 bases from V and 5 bases from J, leaving 12 bases between. CDR3 nucleotide sequence: TGTGCCAGCAGCCCCGCAGGTTCGACCGGGGAGCTGTTTTTT. Amino acids: CASSPAGSTGELFF. Variable domain in full (rest from reference TRBV5-6 and TRBJ2-2): DAGVTQSPTHLIKTRGQQVTLRCSPKSGHDTVSWYQQALGQGPQFIFQYYEEEERQRGNFPDRFSGHQFPNYSSELNVNALLLGDSALYLCASSPAGSTGELFFGEGSRLTVL.

This clone was detected only a few times. Different DNA sequences within this sample yield the same CDR3. The V call is TRBV19, the J call TRBJ2-7; perhaps TRBD2 as D (5 bases). Germline values: CDR1 LNHDA, CDR2 SQIVND (reference sequence). V lost 3 bases and J lost 4, with 19 bases in between. The CDR3 covers 16 residues. CDR3 sequence (DNA): TGTGCCAGTAGTATGGGCAAGGAGGAGACGGCATACGAGCAGTACTTC. Translating it yields CASSMGKEETAYEQYF. The entire variable domain, with the rest obtained from reference TRBV19 and TRBJ2-7, is as follows: DGGITQSPKYLFRKEGQNVTLSCEQNLNHDAMYWYRQDPGQGLRLIYYSQIVNDFQKGDIAEGYSVSREKKESFPLTVTSAQKNPTAFYLCASSMGKEETAYEQYFGPGTRLTVT.

The rearrangement joins TRBV25-1 to TRBJ1-1; D is perhaps TRBD1 (6 bases). The CDR3 runs to 14 residues. Germline values: CDR1 MGHDK, CDR2 SYGVNS. V was pared by 4 bases and J by 8 bases, with 17 bases between. CDR3 sequence (DNA): TGTGCCAGCAGTGGGACAGTTCCAGTTATCGAAGCTTTCTTT. The encoded protein is CASSGTVPVIEAFF.

The rearrangement uses TRBV4-3 and TRBJ1-3; 7 nucleotides match TRBD1. Germline lookup yields CDR1 LGHNA and CDR2 YSLEER. The CDR3 is 16 amino acids. V lost 3 bases and J lost 0; bases outside the gene matches: 5. As DNA, the CDR3 is TGCGCCAGCAGCCAGTTAGACAGGGACTCTGGAAACACCATATATTTT. Encoded protein: CASSQLDRDSGNTIYF.

This clone occurred once. The chain employs TRBV27 and TRBJ1-4, with 8 nucleotides matching TRBD1. Germline V gene lookup returns CDR1 MNHEY and CDR2 SMNVEV (reference sequence). There are 17 residues in the CDR3. V was pared by 0 bases and J by 4 bases, with 7 bases of the junction left unmatched. CDR3 sequence (DNA): TGTGCCAGCAGTTTATCCCGACAGGGGTGGAATAATGAAAAACTGTTTTTT. It is translated as CASSLSRQGWNNEKLFF.

The chain recombines TRBV28 with TRBJ2-5; TRBD1 aligns across 7 bases. Germline V CDR1 and CDR2: MDHEN, SYDVKM. With V trimmed by 5 bases and J by 13 bases, 10 bases remained unmatched. The CDR3 has 12 residues. CDR3 coding DNA: TGTGCCAGCAGTCCAATAGGGGGCGCGGTGTACTTC. As protein: CASSPIGGAVYF.

The rearrangement links TRBV15 to TRBJ2-1; 10 bases fit TRBD1. Germline V gives CDR1 LNHNV, CDR2 YYDKDF (reference sequence). This CDR3 contains 19 residues. J lost 6 bases, V lost 0 bases, and 14 bases had no gene match. The CDR3, as DNA: TGTGCCACCAGCAGAGATTATGCGGGTATTGGGACAGGGGCCAATGAGCAGTTCTTC. It is translated as CATSRDYAGIGTGANEQFF.

The V gene is TRBV6-1, the J gene TRBJ2-7, with D perhaps TRBD1 (6 bases). The length of the CDR3 is 14 residues. Trimming pared 5 bases from V and 3 bases from J, leaving 14 bases between. Germline V gives CDR1 MNHNS, CDR2 SASEGT. The CDR3 spells CASSRGGPNYEQYF. The CDR3 DNA reads as TGTGCCAGCAGTCGTGGGGGCCCTAACTACGAGCAGTACTTC.

V usage is TRBV13 and J usage is TRBJ2-7; 9 bases match TRBD2. V lost 5 bases and J lost 5; bases outside the gene matches: 7. The CDR3 contains 14 residues. Germline CDR1 and CDR2: PRHDT and FYEKMQ (reference sequence). CDR3 amino acids: CASSIGLAIDEQYF. CDR3 in DNA: TGTGCCAGCAGCATCGGACTAGCGATAGACGAGCAGTACTTC.

This rearrangement joins TRBV7-3 to TRBJ2-1; 12 nucleotides line up with TRBD2. The germline CDR1 and CDR2 sequences are SGHTA and FQGTGA. The CDR3 extends over 19 amino acids. V was clipped by 2 bases and J by 0 bases; unmatched bases: 8. The CDR3 sequence is CASSLGTRLAGDSYNEQFF. DNA of the CDR3: TGTGCCAGCAGCTTAGGGACCAGACTAGCGGGAGACTCCTACAATGAGCAGTTCTTC. Combining the CDR3 with reference TRBV7-3 and TRBJ2-1 gives the whole variable domain GAGVSQTPSNKVTEKGKYVELRCDPISGHTALYWYRQSLGQGPEFLIYFQGTGAADDSGLPNDRFFAVRPEGSVSTLKIQRTERGDSAVYLCASSLGTRLAGDSYNEQFFGPGTRLTVL.

The V gene is TRBV30, the J gene TRBJ2-1, with 11 bases fitting TRBD2. The V gene end was trimmed by 3 bases and the J gene end by 6 bases; junction bases not matched to a gene: 19. The CDR3 runs to 19 residues. Germline-derived CDR1 and CDR2 are GTSNPN and SVGIG (reference sequence). The CDR3 nucleotides are TGTGCCTGGAGCCCCATGGGTAGGGGTGCTAGCGGGAGGAGCAATGAGCAGTTCTTC. This gives the protein CAWSPMGRGASGRSNEQFF.

In its sample, this clone was seen once. V is TRBV25-1 and J is TRBJ2-3; TRBD2 agrees at 9 bases. The V segment lost 5 bases and the J segment 7 bases; nucleotides outside the gene matches: 1. This CDR3 is built from 12 residues. CDR1 is MGHDK, CDR2 SYGVNS, per germline. CDR3 coding DNA: TGTGCCAGCAGTAGCGGGGGGTATACGCAGTATTTT. Its translation is CASSSGGYTQYF.

This sequence joins TRBV21-1 and TRBJ1-1; TRBD1 is the table's D call and was not checked against the DNA. TRBV21-1 is a pseudogene locus. There are 14 residues in the CDR3. The CDR3 DNA reads as TGTGCCAGCAGCCGCCGGACAGGGGGCAATGAAGCTTTCTTT. This translates into CASSRRTGGNEAFF.

This chain joins TRBV5-6 and TRBJ1-1; no definite D call. Germline V lookup: CDR1 SGHDT, CDR2 YYEEEE. This CDR3 contains 12 residues. The V end lost 0 bases, the J end lost 10 bases, and 10 bases lay between the germline ends. The CDR3 bases are TGTGCCAGCAGCTTGGGGGCCTCTGGAGCTTTCTTT. This sequence encodes CASSLGASGAFF.

This clone has just a few counts. The CDR3 coding sequence is TGTGCCAGCAGTGATCCCAGCTCTGGAAACACCATATATTTT. Translated: CASSDPSSGNTIYF. V usage is TRBV25-1 and J usage is TRBJ1-3; D is undetermined. The CDR3 loop spans 14 amino acids. V shed 3 bases and J shed 0 bases, with 6 bases lying between them. CDR1 MGHDK and CDR2 SYGVNS come from the germline V gene.

V gene TRBV7-9 combines with J gene TRBJ2-1; 11 nucleotides agree with TRBD1. The CDR3 is 17 residues long. CDR1 and CDR2 from the germline V gene are SEHNR and FQNEAQ (reference sequence). The trim removed 5 bases at V and 8 bases at J, leaving 14 bases unmatched. The CDR3 DNA sequence: TGTGCCAGCAGCGAGGGACAGGGGGTGGATTTGTTCGATGAGCAGTTCTTC. Its protein is CASSEGQGVDLFDEQFF. The full variable domain, rest sourced from reference TRBV7-9 and TRBJ2-1, is DTGVSQNPRHKITKRGQNVTFRCDPISEHNRLYWYRQTLGQGPEFLTYFQNEAQLEKSRLLSDRFSAERPKGSFSTLEIQRTEQGDSAMYLCASSEGQGVDLFDEQFFGPGTRLTVL.

This clone showed up just once. V usage is TRBV19 and J usage is TRBJ2-7; the match to TRBD2 covers 11 bases. V lost 3 bases, J lost 2 bases, and 15 bases stayed unmatched. There are 19 residues in the CDR3. Germline CDR1 reads LNHDA; CDR2 reads SQIVND (reference sequence). The CDR3 region has the DNA TGTGCCAGTAGTATTGATACTAGCGGGAGTAAGGGTTTGGCCTACGAGCAGTACTTC. Amino acids: CASSIDTSGSKGLAYEQYF.

Comments on this clone: An end of the junction differs from the germline gene, which may be a read error. The chain combines TRBV7-9 with TRBJ1-1, with 12 bases fitting TRBD1. Germline V gene lookup returns CDR1 SEHNR and CDR2 FQNEAQ (reference sequence). CDR3 length: 15 residues. The CDR3 DNA sequence: TGTTCCAGCAGCTTAGGGGGACAGGGGGCGACTGAAGCTTTCTTT. Its protein product is CSSSLGGQGATEAFF.

The V call is TRBV14, the J call TRBJ2-1; 8 nucleotides align to TRBD2. Germline V gene data show CDR1 as SGHDN and CDR2 as FVKESK. The V gene end was trimmed by 4 bases and the J gene end by 6 bases; junction bases not matched to a gene: 8. The CDR3 extends over 15 amino acids. For the CDR3, the DNA is TGTGCCAGCAGCCCGAGGGGGACTAGTGTCAATGAGCAGTTCTTC. This codes for CASSPRGTSVNEQFF. Supplemented by reference TRBV14 and TRBJ2-1, the full variable domain reads EAGVTQFPSHSVIEKGQTVTLRCDPISGHDNLYWYRRVMGKEIKFLLHFVKESKQDESGMPNNRFLAERTGGTYSTLKVQPAELEDSGVYFCASSPRGTSVNEQFFGPGTRLTVL.

V usage is TRBV13 and J usage is TRBJ2-2; TRBD2 agrees at 9 bases. V shed 2 bases, J shed 4 bases, and the junction held 5 bases outside the gene matches. The CDR3 contains 16 residues. Germline assignment: CDR1 PRHDT and CDR2 FYEKMQ (reference sequence). CDR3 DNA: TGTGCCAGCAGCTTATATAGCGGGAGTGCCACCGGGGAGCTGTTTTTT. It yields the protein CASSLYSGSATGELFF.

The chain couples TRBV2 to TRBJ1-3; D not certain. V was pared by 7 bases and J by 0 bases, with 13 bases between. In germline, CDR1 is SNHLY, CDR2 FYNNEI. The CDR3 totals 15 residues. CDR3 sequence: CASKIASTSGNTIYF. In DNA form, the CDR3 reads TGTGCCAGCAAAATAGCTTCTACCTCTGGAAACACCATATATTTT. The full variable domain, completed using reference TRBV2 and TRBJ1-3, is EPEVTQTPSHQVTQMGQEVILRCVPISNHLYFYWYRQILGQKVEFLVSFYNNEISEKSEIFDDQFSVERPDGSNFTLKIRSTKLEDSAMYFCASKIASTSGNTIYFGEGSWLTVV.

This sequence joins TRBV28 and TRBJ1-1; D not resolved. This CDR3 has 15 residues. V gave up 3 bases and J gave up 0 bases, with 11 bases separating them. Germline V gene data show CDR1 as MDHEN and CDR2 as SYDVKM. The chain's CDR3 is CASSLPGPVNTEAFF. Written as DNA, the CDR3 is TGTGCCAGCAGTTTGCCGGGTCCAGTGAACACTGAAGCTTTCTTT.

This sequence joins TRBV27 and TRBJ1-5; D possibly corresponds to TRBD1 (6 bases). Trimming cost V 4 bases and J 7 bases, with 14 bases left between them. Germline V gives CDR1 MNHEY, CDR2 SMNVEV (reference sequence). The CDR3 is 14 residues long. The CDR3 DNA sequence: TGTGCCAGCAGTTCACTTTGGACAGAACAGCCCCAGCATTTT. It translates to CASSSLWTEQPQHF.

V and J are TRBV4-2 and TRBJ2-1, with no clear D. The CDR3 is made up of 14 amino acids. V lost 1 base and J lost 9, with 13 bases in between. Germline V gene sequence: CDR1 LGHNA, CDR2 YNFKEQ. Here the CDR3 DNA reads TGTGCCAGCAGCCAAGGCTTCTCTGCGGTTGAGCAGTTCTTC. It codes for CASSQGFSAVEQFF.

V gene TRBV9 combines with J gene TRBJ2-2; TRBD2 matches 10 bases. CDR1 SGDLS and CDR2 YYNGEE come from the germline V gene. The V segment lost 2 bases and the J segment 5 bases; nucleotides outside the gene matches: 3. The CDR3 has 15 residues. The CDR3 loop is CASSVSGGQTGELFF. CDR3 nucleotide sequence: TGTGCCAGCAGCGTTAGCGGGGGGCAGACCGGGGAGCTGTTTTTT.

This chain links TRBV2 with TRBJ1-4; D gene unclear. V was clipped by 5 bases and J by 5 bases, with 15 bases between them. Per germline, CDR1 SNHLY and CDR2 FYNNEI. The CDR3 contains 15 residues. CDR3 in DNA: TGTGCCAGCAGTTTGGTTGGAGGTTCAAATGAAAAACTGTTTTTT. Its translation is CASSLVGGSNEKLFF.

This rearrangement joins TRBV9 to TRBJ2-2; the D is unclear. The CDR3 has 13 residues. The germline CDR1 and CDR2 sequences are SGDLS and YYNGEE. Trimming removed 4 bases at V and 6 bases at J, with 10 bases between. The CDR3 region has the DNA TGTGCCAGCAGCCCCAGATGGTCCGGGGAGCTGTTTTTT. The encoded protein is CASSPRWSGELFF.

The chain recombines TRBV7-7 with TRBJ2-5; 8 nucleotides match TRBD1. After removal of 4 bases from V and 4 bases from J, the junction contained 5 bases not matched to a gene. The CDR3 extends over 14 amino acids. Germline V lookup: CDR1 SSHAT, CDR2 FNYEAQ (reference sequence). CDR3 loop: CASSSTGVGETQYF. The CDR3 nucleotides read TGTGCCAGCAGCTCGACAGGGGTTGGAGAGACCCAGTACTTC.